The 23 T cell receptor beta chains presented below share a single source sample, sequenced in a study of human T cells and chemical hapten exposure. TCRdb fed the RACE reads into MiXCR, producing one record per CDR3 protein. This sample has approximately 89,000 distinct CDR3 sequences, with 6.6% found just once. Time point described: patch test 2, 6 weeks after DPC sensitization. Treatment reported: therapeutic diphenylcyclopropenone sensitization with weekly scalp DPC. This specimen consisted of whole blood, obtained in connection with sensitization to the hapten diphenylcyclopropenone (DPC). The receptor source for this set is a woman in her twenties or thirties with alopecia areata. Some clones in this sample may be carry-over from other donors' samples.

This clonotype was recorded at least ten times. The rearrangement joins TRBV12-3 or TRBV12-4 to TRBJ1-2; D is unresolved. With 8 bases removed from V and 5 bases from J, the gap between germline ends came to 3 bases. The CDR3 totals 9 residues. The CDR3 DNA follows: TGTGCCAGCGGGTATGGCTACACCTTC. Its translation: CASGYGYTF.

This clonotype was seen many times. V gene TRBV10-3 combines with J gene TRBJ1-4; 7 bases align to TRBD1. The CDR3 consists of 16 residues. J gave up 8 bases and V 0 bases, and 9 bases lay outside the gene matches. Per germline, CDR1 ENHRY and CDR2 SYGVKD. The CDR3 here is CAISESMRGRGEKLFF. Here the CDR3 DNA reads TGTGCCATCAGTGAGTCGATGAGGGGGCGAGGAGAAAAACTGTTTTTT.

This clonotype occurred a few times. The V and J genes are TRBV6-4 and TRBJ2-2; 9 bases match TRBD1. Trimming took 0 bases from V and 4 from J; bases not matched to a gene: 3. This CDR3 has 16 residues. Germline-derived CDR1 and CDR2 are MRHNA and SNTAGT. Here the CDR3 DNA reads TGTGCCAGCAGTGACTCGGTGGACAGGGGCACCGGGGAGCTGTTTTTT. It is translated as CASSDSVDRGTGELFF.

In regard to this clonotype: This may come from a read error, since a much larger clone is one base off. The V and J genes are TRBV20-1 and TRBJ1-4; 10 bases are a match to TRBD1. The CDR3 contains 15 residues. Per the germline V gene, CDR1 is DFQATT and CDR2 is SNEGSKA (reference sequence). The V and J ends lost 6 bases and 2 bases, in that order; junction bases with no gene match: 6. For the CDR3, the DNA is TGCAGTGCGTCGGGACAGGGGAACACTAATGAAAAACTGTTTTTT. Encoded protein: CSASGQGNTNEKLFF.

This clonotype showed up many times. The chain links TRBV7-2 to TRBJ2-1; 9 bases match TRBD1. Germline V CDR1 and CDR2: SGHTA, FQGNSA. The CDR3 runs to 15 residues. With 10 bases clipped from V and 10 bases from J, the junction kept 17 bases outside the gene matches. The CDR3 bases are TGTGCCACAGGGGAAGGGACAGGGAGGGGGGGAGAGCAGTTCTTC. It specifies CATGEGTGRGGEQFF.

Many counts were recorded for this clonotype. J is TRBJ1-2 and V is TRBV30; 8 bases match TRBD1. J lost 6 bases, V lost 0 bases, and 9 bases had no gene match. Looked up from germline, CDR1 is GTSNPN and CDR2 is SVGIG (reference sequence). This CDR3 spans 15 amino acids. As DNA, the CDR3 is TGTGCCTGGAGTGTACGGGCAGGGGGCTTCAATGGCTACACCTTC. It is translated as CAWSVRAGGFNGYTF.

The genes are TRBV29-1 and TRBJ1-1, with no clear D. V was shortened by 7 bases and J by 5 bases, with 17 bases between the two germline ends. The germline V gene has CDR1 SQVTM and CDR2 ANQGSEA. The CDR3 has 13 residues. The CDR3 bases are TGCAGCGCCCTAATTCAAGAGGAGACTGAAGCTTTCTTT. Amino acids: CSALIQEETEAFF.

This clonotype has ten or more counts. Relative to the germline gene, one junction end is altered; a read error may explain this. The chain carries TRBV5-1 and TRBJ2-7, with 11 bases lining up with TRBD1. Germline V gives CDR1 SGHRS, CDR2 YFSETQ. The CDR3 runs to 15 residues. The CDR3 sequence is CASSPRTGGSHEQYF. The CDR3 bases are TGCGCCAGCAGCCCGCGGACAGGGGGCTCCCACGAGCAGTACTTC.

This clonotype has ten or more counts. This chain connects TRBV5-1 to TRBJ2-3, with a weak D call TRBD2 (6 bases). V lost 4 bases and J lost 0, with 15 bases in between. This CDR3 comprises 16 residues. CDR1 is SGHRS and CDR2 is YFSETQ in the germline V gene. CDR3 DNA: TGCGCCAGCAGCCAGAACGGAGGGGCTAGCACAGATACGCAGTATTTT. This gives the protein CASSQNGGASTDTQYF.

For the CDR3, the DNA is TGCAGTGCTAGGGTAGGGCAAGGGACCAATAATTCACCCCTCCACTTT. Translated: CSARVGQGTNNSPLHF. The rearrangement joins TRBV20-1 to TRBJ1-6, with D perhaps matching TRBD1 (5 bases). The CDR3 has 16 amino acids. Between the trimmed V and J ends, which lost 3 bases and 5 bases, there was a span of 17 bases. Germline CDR1 reads DFQATT; CDR2 reads SNEGSKA (reference sequence).

This clonotype was seen only a few times. V usage is TRBV6-5 and J usage is TRBJ1-5; 7 bases match TRBD1. Germline CDR1 reads MNHEY; CDR2 reads SVGAGI. V was clipped by 0 bases and J by 6 bases; unmatched bases: 11. The CDR3 contains 17 residues. Written as DNA, the CDR3 is TGTGCCAGCAGTTACTCGCACCCCGGGGACAGAAGTCAGCCCCAGCATTTT. As protein: CASSYSHPGDRSQPQHF.

This chain connects TRBV20-1 to TRBJ2-5; D remains unclear. Trimming took 7 bases from V and 0 from J, leaving 12 bases between them. The CDR3 extends over 13 amino acids. The germline CDR1 and CDR2 sequences are DFQATT and SNEGSKA (reference sequence). CDR3 loop: CSGQAPYQETQYF. CDR3 coding DNA: TGCAGTGGGCAGGCGCCGTACCAAGAGACCCAGTACTTC.

The chain combines TRBV12-3 or TRBV12-4 with TRBJ2-2, with D possibly TRBD1 on 5 matching bases. The CDR3 has 17 residues. Between the trimmed V and J ends, which lost 1 base and 1 base, there was a span of 13 bases. Written as DNA, the CDR3 is TGTGCCAGCAGTTTAGGGCGACAGCTGAAGAACACCGGGGAGCTGTTTTTT. Translation: CASSLGRQLKNTGELFF.

This clonotype was seen ten or more times. The rearrangement links TRBV2 to TRBJ1-2; D is undetermined. Trimming took off 4 bases at V and 4 bases at J, with 16 bases between the two ends. CDR1 is SNHLY, CDR2 FYNNEI, per germline. The CDR3 consists of 15 residues. The CDR3 region has the DNA TGTGCCAGCAGTGGGGCCGCGGTCCCTCTCTATGGCTACACCTTC. Translation gives CASSGAAVPLYGYTF. Drawing the rest from reference TRBV2 and TRBJ1-2, the complete variable domain is EPEVTQTPSHQVTQMGQEVILRCVPISNHLYFYWYRQILGQKVEFLVSFYNNEISEKSEIFDDQFSVERPDGSNFTLKIRSTKLEDSAMYFCASSGAAVPLYGYTFGSGTRLTVV.

This chain joins TRBV7-9 and TRBJ2-1; 16 bases line up with TRBD2. Germline trimming cut 5 bases from V and 9 bases from J; bases unmatched to any gene: 10. The germline CDR1 and CDR2 sequences are SEHNR and FQNEAQ (reference sequence). The CDR3 is 17 residues long. CDR3 region: CASSRTGTSGGAVEQFF. As DNA, the CDR3 is TGTGCCAGCAGCCGAACCGGGACTAGCGGGGGGGCAGTTGAGCAGTTCTTC.

The chain joins TRBV7-9 to TRBJ2-3; maybe TRBD2 (6 bases). This CDR3 region has 15 residues. The germline V gene encodes CDR1 SEHNR and CDR2 FQNEAQ (reference sequence). V gave up 6 bases and J gave up 5 bases, with 18 bases separating them. The CDR3 region is CASRAGTPRGDTQYF. The CDR3 DNA reads as TGTGCCAGCAGGGCTGGGACTCCTCGGGGAGATACGCAGTATTTT.

This clonotype was seen at least ten times. The chain links TRBV5-1 to TRBJ2-2, with D possibly being TRBD1 (6 bases). The V end lost 4 bases, the J end lost 2 bases, and 12 bases lay between the germline ends. This CDR3 has 15 residues. The germline V gene has CDR1 SGHRS and CDR2 YFSETQ. The CDR3 loop is CASSIQGANTGELFF. The CDR3 coding sequence is TGCGCCAGCAGCATACAGGGAGCCAACACCGGGGAGCTGTTTTTT.

The V call is TRBV7-9, the J call TRBJ2-1, with D possibly being TRBD1 (5 bases). CDR3 size: 16 residues. V lost 5 bases to trimming and J lost 2 bases, with 16 bases between them. CDR1 is SEHNR, CDR2 FQNEAQ, per germline (reference sequence). CDR3 protein: CASSHVQGSTYNEQFF. The CDR3 DNA reads TGTGCCAGCAGCCATGTTCAGGGTAGTACCTACAATGAGCAGTTCTTC.

The chain is built from TRBV6-1 and TRBJ2-5, with D perhaps TRBD1 or TRBD2 (6 bases each). Germline assignment: CDR1 MNHNS and CDR2 SASEGT. The CDR3 contains 17 residues. V was pared by 5 bases and J by 4 bases, with 23 bases between. This CDR3 is CASSSRGPPGAGETQYF. CDR3 in DNA: TGTGCCAGCAGTTCCCGAGGCCCGCCGGGGGCTGGAGAGACCCAGTACTTC.

This chain uses TRBV19 with TRBJ2-3; 9 nucleotides agree with TRBD2. The CDR3 totals 13 residues. V was pared by 9 bases and J by 3 bases, with 4 bases of the junction left unmatched. Germline assignment: CDR1 LNHDA and CDR2 SQIVND (reference sequence). Here the CDR3 DNA reads TGTGCCAGCACGCTAGCGGGAACAGATACGCAGTATTTT. It yields the protein CASTLAGTDTQYF.

The chain has TRBV6-1 and TRBJ2-5; 9 bases fit TRBD1. The junction had 13 bases not matched to a gene; V was cut back by 6 bases and J by 5 bases. CDR3 length: 16 amino acids. Germline V lookup: CDR1 MNHNS, CDR2 SASEGT. Here the CDR3 DNA reads TGTGCCAGCAGACTCCTACAGGGGGCGATTCAGGAGACCCAGTACTTC. This encodes CASRLLQGAIQETQYF.

Ten or more counts support this clonotype. The chain links TRBV12-3 or TRBV12-4 to TRBJ1-1, with 7 bases that match TRBD1. The CDR3 covers 15 residues. V shed 1 base and J 5 bases; nucleotides not matched to a gene: 7. The CDR3 loop reads CASSLEQGRETEAFF. The DNA for the CDR3 is TGTGCCAGCAGTTTAGAACAGGGGCGGGAGACTGAAGCTTTCTTT.

In its sample, this clonotype was seen many times. The CDR3 DNA reads TGTGCCAGCAGTTCACCCTGGGGACTAGCGGGGGACTCCACAGATACGCAGTATTTT. The encoded protein is CASSSPWGLAGDSTDTQYF. The chain recombines TRBV27 with TRBJ2-3, with 14 bases fitting TRBD2. Looked up from germline, CDR1 is MNHEY and CDR2 is SMNVEV (reference sequence). This CDR3 comprises 19 residues. J lost 2 bases, V lost 4 bases, and 11 bases had no gene match.